The clone carrying this T cell receptor (beta chain) was detected only a few times. Each TRB amplification used roughly 240-550 ng of genomic DNA from blood. Per germline, CDR1 SGHDT and CDR2 YYEEEE. The germline V and J ends were trimmed by 2 bases and 5 bases, with 10 bases remaining between them. CDR3 length: 13 residues. This entry belongs to a study of T and B cells in COVID-19 patients. BIOMED2 TRB-A/B primer pools were used in multiplex TRB PCR. One entry per CDR3 protein results from TCRdb running MiXCR on the multiplex PCR reads. The sample comprises about 22,000 distinct CDR3 sequences, under 30% of which are singletons, and 2.5% to 3% rests with the top ten.

The chain is built from TRBV5-6 and TRBJ2-5; D is uncertain. This clonotype originated in a human donor who had recovered from COVID-19. Sequencing was carried out using blood. DNA for the CDR3: TGTGCCAGCAGCTTAAAGGGATTCGAGACCCAGTACTTC. As protein: CASSLKGFETQYF.